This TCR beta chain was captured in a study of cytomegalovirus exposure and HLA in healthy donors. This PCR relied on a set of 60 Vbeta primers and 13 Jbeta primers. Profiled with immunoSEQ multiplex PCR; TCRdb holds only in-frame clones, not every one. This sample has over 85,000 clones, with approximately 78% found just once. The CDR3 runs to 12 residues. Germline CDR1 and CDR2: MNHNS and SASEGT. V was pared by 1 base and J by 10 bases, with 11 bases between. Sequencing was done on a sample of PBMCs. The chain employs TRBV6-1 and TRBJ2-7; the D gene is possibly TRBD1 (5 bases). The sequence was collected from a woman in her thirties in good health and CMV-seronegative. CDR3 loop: CASSEVRQGQYF. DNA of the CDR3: TGTGCCAGCAGTGAAGTTAGGCAGGGACAGTACTTC.